The subject of this entry is one T cell receptor beta chain. V was cut by 6 bases and J by 5 bases, with 13 bases left in between. The CDR3 loop spans 12 amino acids. The germline V gene has CDR1 DFQATT and CDR2 SNEGSKA (reference sequence). The data were taken from a study of blood T cells in healthy people across ages. With a J-beta primer mix and a sample-barcoded 5' primer, a second PCR ran about 7 to 12 cycles. MiXCR, run by TCRdb on the 5' RACE reads, gives a single entry per CDR3 protein. The sample has around 1,500,000 distinct CDR3 sequences; roughly 27% are singletons. This sequence was found in a woman in her twenties or thirties in good health. This rearrangement joins TRBV20-1 to TRBJ1-1, with D hard to call. Specimen: blood. CDR3 protein: CSAGKSSTEAFF. Written as DNA, the CDR3 is TGCAGTGCGGGAAAGAGCAGTACTGAAGCTTTCTTT.